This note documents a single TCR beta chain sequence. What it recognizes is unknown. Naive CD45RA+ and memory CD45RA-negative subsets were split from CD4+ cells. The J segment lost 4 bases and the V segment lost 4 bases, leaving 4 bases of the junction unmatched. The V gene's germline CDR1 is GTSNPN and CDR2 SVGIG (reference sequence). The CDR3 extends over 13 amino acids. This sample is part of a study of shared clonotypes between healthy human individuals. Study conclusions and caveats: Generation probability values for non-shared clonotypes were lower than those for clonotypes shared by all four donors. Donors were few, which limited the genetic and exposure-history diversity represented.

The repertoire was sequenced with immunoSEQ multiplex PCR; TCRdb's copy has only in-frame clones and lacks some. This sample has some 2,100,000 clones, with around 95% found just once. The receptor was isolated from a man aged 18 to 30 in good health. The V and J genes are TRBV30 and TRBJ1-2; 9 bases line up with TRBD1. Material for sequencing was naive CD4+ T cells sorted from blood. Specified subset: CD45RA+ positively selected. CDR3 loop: CAWNRGLTYGYTF. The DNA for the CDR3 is TGTGCCTGGAACAGGGGGCTTACCTATGGCTACACCTTC.